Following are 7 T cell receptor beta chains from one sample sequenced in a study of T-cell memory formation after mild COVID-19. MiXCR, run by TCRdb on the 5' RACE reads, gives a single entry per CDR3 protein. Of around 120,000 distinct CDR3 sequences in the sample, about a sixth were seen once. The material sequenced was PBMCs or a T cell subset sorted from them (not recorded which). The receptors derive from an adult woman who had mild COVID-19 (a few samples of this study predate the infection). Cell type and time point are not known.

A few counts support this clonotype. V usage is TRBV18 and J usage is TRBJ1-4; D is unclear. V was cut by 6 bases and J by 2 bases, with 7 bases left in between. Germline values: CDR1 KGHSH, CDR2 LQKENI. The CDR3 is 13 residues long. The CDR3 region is CASSRGTNEKLFF. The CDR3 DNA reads TGTGCCAGCTCCCGAGGCACTAATGAAAAACTGTTTTTT.

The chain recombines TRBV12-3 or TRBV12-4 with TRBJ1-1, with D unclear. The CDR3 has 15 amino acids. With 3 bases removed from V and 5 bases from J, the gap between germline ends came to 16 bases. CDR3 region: CASSLRDSVLTEAFF. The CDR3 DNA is TGTGCCAGCAGTTTGAGGGATTCGGTGTTGACTGAAGCTTTCTTT.

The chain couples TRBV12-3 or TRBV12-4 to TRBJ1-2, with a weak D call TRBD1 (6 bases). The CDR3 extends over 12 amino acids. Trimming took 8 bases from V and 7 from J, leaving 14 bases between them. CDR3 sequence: CASDEGGSGYTF. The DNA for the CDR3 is TGTGCCAGCGACGAGGGGGGCTCTGGCTACACCTTC.

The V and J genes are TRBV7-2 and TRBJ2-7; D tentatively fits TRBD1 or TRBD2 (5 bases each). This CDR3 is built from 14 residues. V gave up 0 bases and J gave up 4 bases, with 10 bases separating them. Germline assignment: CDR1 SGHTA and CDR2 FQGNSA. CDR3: CASSLAWGSYEQYF. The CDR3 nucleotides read TGTGCCAGCAGCTTAGCCTGGGGGTCGTACGAGCAGTACTTC.

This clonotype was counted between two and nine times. The CDR3 nucleotides read TGTGCCAGTGACGAGGCTAGGACGAACAATGAGCAGTTCTTC. Translated: CASDEARTNNEQFF. The chain combines TRBV5-8 with TRBJ2-1; no definite D call. In germline, CDR1 is SGHTS, CDR2 YDEGEE. V was cut by 8 bases and J by 5 bases, with 17 bases left in between. The CDR3 extends over 14 amino acids.

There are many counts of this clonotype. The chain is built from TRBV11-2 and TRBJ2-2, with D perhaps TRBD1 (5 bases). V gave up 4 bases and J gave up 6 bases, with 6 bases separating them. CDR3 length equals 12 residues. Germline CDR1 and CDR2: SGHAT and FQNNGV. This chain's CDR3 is CASSSGSGELFF. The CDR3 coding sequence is TGTGCCAGCAGCTCAGGGTCCGGGGAGCTGTTTTTT.

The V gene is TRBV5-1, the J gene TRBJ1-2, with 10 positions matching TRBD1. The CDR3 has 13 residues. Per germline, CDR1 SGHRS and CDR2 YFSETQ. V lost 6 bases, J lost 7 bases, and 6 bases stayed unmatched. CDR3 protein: CASMTGGAFGYTF. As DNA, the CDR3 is TGCGCCAGCATGACAGGGGGCGCCTTTGGCTACACCTTC.